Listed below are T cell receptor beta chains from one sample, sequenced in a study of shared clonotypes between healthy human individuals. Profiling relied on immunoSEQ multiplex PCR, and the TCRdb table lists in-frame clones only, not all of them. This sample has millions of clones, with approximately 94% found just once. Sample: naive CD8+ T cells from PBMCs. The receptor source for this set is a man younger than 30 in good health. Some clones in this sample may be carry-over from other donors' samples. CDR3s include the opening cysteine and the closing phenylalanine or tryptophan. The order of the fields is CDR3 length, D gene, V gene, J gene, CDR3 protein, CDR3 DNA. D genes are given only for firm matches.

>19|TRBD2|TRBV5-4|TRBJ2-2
CASSSGTSGRAGESGELFF
TGTGCCAGCAGCTCCGGGACTAGCGGGAGGGCCGGGGAGAGCGGGGAGCTGTTTTTT
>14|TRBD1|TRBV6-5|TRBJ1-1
CASTQGALNTEAFF
TGTGCCAGCACCCAGGGGGCCCTGAACACTGAAGCTTTCTTT
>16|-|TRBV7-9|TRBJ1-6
CASSLAPGAGNSPLHF
TGTGCCAGCAGCTTAGCGCCGGGGGCGGGCAATTCACCCCTCCACTTT
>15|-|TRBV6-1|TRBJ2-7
CASSDVWGATYEQYF
TGTGCCAGCAGTGACGTTTGGGGGGCGACTTACGAGCAGTACTTC
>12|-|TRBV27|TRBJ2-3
CASSPLLGGQYF
TGTGCCAGCAGTCCTCTCTTGGGAGGGCAGTATTTT
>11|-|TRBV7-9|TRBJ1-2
CASLGGYGYTF
TGTGCCAGCCTAGGGGGGTATGGCTACACCTTC
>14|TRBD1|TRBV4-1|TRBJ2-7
CASSLGTAIYEQYF
TGCGCCAGCAGCCTAGGGACAGCAATCTACGAGCAGTACTTC
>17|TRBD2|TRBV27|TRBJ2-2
CASSLLGTSHPSGELFF
TGTGCCAGCAGTTTATTGGGGACTAGTCACCCCTCGGGGGAGCTGTTTTTT
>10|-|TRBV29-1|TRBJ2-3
CSSHQDTQYF
TGCAGCTCACACCAGGATACGCAGTATTTT
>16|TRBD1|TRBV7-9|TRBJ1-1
CASSLSPRQGENEAFF
TGTGCCAGCAGCTTATCTCCCCGACAGGGGGAGAATGAAGCTTTCTTT
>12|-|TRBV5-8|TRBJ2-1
CASLQGYNEQFF
TGTGCCAGCCTTCAGGGGTACAATGAGCAGTTCTTC
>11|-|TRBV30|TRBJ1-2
CAWREAYGYTF
TGTGCCTGGAGGGAAGCGTACGGCTACACCTTC
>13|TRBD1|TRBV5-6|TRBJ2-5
CASSGGTGATQYF
TGTGCCAGCAGCGGGGGGACAGGGGCGACCCAGTACTTC
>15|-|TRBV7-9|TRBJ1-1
CASSRRRQLNTEAFF
TGTGCCAGCAGCAGACGTCGACAGTTGAACACTGAAGCTTTCTTT
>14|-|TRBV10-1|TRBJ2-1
CASSKDSGDNEQFF
TGCGCCAGCAGTAAGGACAGTGGGGACAATGAGCAGTTCTTC